This T cell receptor beta chain originates from a study of blood T cell repertoires in COVID-19. Study-wide background: The United States, Italy and Spain provided the acute and convalescent COVID-19 samples.

The germline V gene has CDR1 SGHVS and CDR2 FNYEAQ. The J segment lost 0 bases and the V segment lost 5 bases, leaving 13 bases of the junction unmatched. This CDR3 contains 18 residues. TCRdb's table, derived via immunoSEQ multiplex PCR, lists solely in-frame clones and lacks some. The data contain around 500,000 clones, 70% to 90% of them singletons. V is TRBV7-6 and J is TRBJ2-1, with 7 nucleotides matching TRBD1. The sequencing input was peripheral blood. This receptor was identified in a human donor in a cohort sampled during active COVID-19. The CDR3 loop reads CASSRGTDNRISYNEQFF. The DNA of the CDR3 is TGTGCCAGCAGCCGTGGGACAGACAATCGGATCTCCTACAATGAGCAGTTCTTC.